Shown below are 26 T cell receptor beta chains from a single sample sequenced in a study of cytomegalovirus exposure and HLA in healthy donors. In the PCR, 60 Vbeta and 13 Jbeta primers were used. Assay used: immunoSEQ multiplex PCR; TCRdb lists only in-frame clones, some missing. This sample lists 200,000 or so clones; its ten largest clones have almost 0.75%. The source material was PBMCs. Receptor source: a boy aged 5 to 17 in good health and CMV-seronegative.

This sequence joins TRBV11-2 and TRBJ1-1; 7 bases line up with TRBD1. Germline V gene lookup returns CDR1 SGHAT and CDR2 FQNNGV. The ends lost 4 bases at V and 2 bases at J; junction bases unmatched: 7. The length of the CDR3 is 15 residues. CDR3 in amino acids: CASSSYRGQNTEAFF. Written as DNA, the CDR3 is TGTGCCAGCAGCTCCTACAGGGGTCAAAACACTGAAGCTTTCTTT.

J is TRBJ2-7 and V is TRBV19, with TRBD1 matching over 7 bases. The V gene's germline CDR1 is LNHDA and CDR2 SQIVND (reference sequence). The CDR3 sequence is 13 residues long. J was trimmed by 5 bases and V by 5 bases; bases with no gene match: 6. CDR3 sequence reads: CASSSTGPNEQYF. Written as DNA, the CDR3 is TGTGCCAGTAGTTCGACAGGGCCCAACGAGCAGTACTTC. The full variable domain, rest sourced from reference TRBV19 and TRBJ2-7, is DGGITQSPKYLFRKEGQNVTLSCEQNLNHDAMYWYRQDPGQGLRLIYYSQIVNDFQKGDIAEGYSVSREKKESFPLTVTSAQKNPTAFYLCASSSTGPNEQYFGPGTRLTVT.

The chain employs TRBV7-2 and TRBJ2-7; 9 positions match TRBD2. The germline CDR1 and CDR2 sequences are SGHTA and FQGNSA. V was pared by 5 bases and J by 3 bases, with 5 bases of the junction left unmatched. This CDR3 is 14 amino acids long. The chain's CDR3 is CASSRLAVLYEQYF. CDR3 sequence (DNA): TGTGCCAGCAGCCGACTAGCGGTTCTCTACGAGCAGTACTTC.

The genes are TRBV5-6 and TRBJ1-2, with 9 bases identical to TRBD1. The V and J ends lost 4 bases and 5 bases, in that order; junction bases with no gene match: 6. Germline CDR1 SGHDT, CDR2 YYEEEE. The CDR3 extends over 14 amino acids. The CDR3 nucleotides read TGTGCCAGCAGCCCGGACAGGGGACGGTATGGCTACACCTTC. Protein: CASSPDRGRYGYTF. The variable domain in full, with the rest retrieved from reference TRBV5-6 and TRBJ1-2, is DAGVTQSPTHLIKTRGQQVTLRCSPKSGHDTVSWYQQALGQGPQFIFQYYEEEERQRGNFPDRFSGHQFPNYSSELNVNALLLGDSALYLCASSPDRGRYGYTFGSGTRLTVV.

This chain connects TRBV2 to TRBJ1-5; 10 bases agree with TRBD1. The germline V gene has CDR1 SNHLY and CDR2 FYNNEI. The trim removed 6 bases at V and 6 bases at J, leaving 8 bases unmatched. This CDR3 is built from 15 residues. This CDR3 reads CASRKEGQGLQPQHF. CDR3 DNA sequence: TGTGCCAGCAGGAAGGAGGGACAGGGGCTTCAGCCCCAGCATTTT.

This rearrangement joins TRBV9 to TRBJ1-1, with TRBD1 identical over 8 bases. J was trimmed by 6 bases and V by 0 bases; bases with no gene match: 4. This CDR3 region has 14 residues. CDR1 and CDR2 (germline): SGDLS, YYNGEE. The DNA for the CDR3 is TGTGCCAGCAGCGTAGGACAGGGGATCGCTGAAGCTTTCTTT. This sequence encodes CASSVGQGIAEAFF.

The chain combines TRBV7-9 with TRBJ2-5; D gene ambiguous. The CDR3 runs to 14 residues. Germline V gene data show CDR1 as SEHNR and CDR2 as FQNEAQ (reference sequence). Trimming stripped 2 bases from V and 3 bases from J, with 10 bases between. The CDR3 DNA follows: TGTGCCAGCAGCTTATGGCCAGTAAAAGAGACCCAGTACTTC. Protein: CASSLWPVKETQYF. The full variable domain, its missing parts supplied by reference TRBV7-9 and TRBJ2-5, is DTGVSQNPRHKITKRGQNVTFRCDPISEHNRLYWYRQTLGQGPEFLTYFQNEAQLEKSRLLSDRFSAERPKGSFSTLEIQRTEQGDSAMYLCASSLWPVKETQYFGPGTRLLVL.

The chain carries TRBV29-1 and TRBJ2-2; 11 bases map to TRBD1. Germline-derived CDR1 and CDR2 are SQVTM and ANQGSEA. This CDR3 has 14 amino acids. V shed 7 bases and J 5 bases; nucleotides not matched to a gene: 6. CDR3 region: CSAGTGGRTGELFF. In DNA form, the CDR3 reads TGCAGCGCAGGGACAGGGGGTAGGACCGGGGAGCTGTTTTTT.

The CDR3 region is CASTLDPGTEAFF. Here the CDR3 DNA reads TGTGCCAGCACTCTGGACCCGGGGACTGAAGCTTTCTTT. The chain has TRBV6-1 and TRBJ1-1; D not resolved. V was cut by 7 bases and J by 5 bases, with 14 bases left in between. This CDR3 region has 13 residues. CDR1 and CDR2 from the germline V gene are MNHNS and SASEGT.

The chain is built from TRBV19 and TRBJ1-2; 12 nucleotides match TRBD1. V gave up 7 bases and J gave up 7 bases; unmatched junction bases: 7. Germline lookup yields CDR1 LNHDA and CDR2 SQIVND (reference sequence). CDR3 length equals 14 residues. The CDR3, as DNA: TGTGCCAGTAATCCCCGGGACAGGGGGCTTGGCTACACCTTC. It encodes CASNPRDRGLGYTF.

The chain is built from TRBV5-1 and TRBJ2-7; 9 nucleotides line up with TRBD1. With 4 bases clipped from V and 1 base from J, the junction kept 3 bases outside the gene matches. This CDR3 contains 14 residues. Germline V gene sequence: CDR1 SGHRS, CDR2 YFSETQ. As DNA, the CDR3 is TGCGCCAGCAGCGGTGGACAGGGGTCCTACGAGCAGTACTTC. As protein: CASSGGQGSYEQYF. Full variable domain (missing parts from reference TRBV5-1 and TRBJ2-7): KAGVTQTPRYLIKTRGQQVTLSCSPISGHRSVSWYQQTPGQGLQFLFEYFSETQRNKGNFPGRFSGRQFSNSRSEMNVSTLELGDSALYLCASSGGQGSYEQYFGPGTRLTVT.

A word on this clone: The identical CDR3 is also encoded by other nucleotide sequences in the sample. The chain has TRBV28 and TRBJ2-7; weak D call: TRBD1 (6 bases). Trimming removed 6 bases from V and 9 bases from J, with 18 bases in between. The CDR3 totals 13 residues. Germline V gives CDR1 MDHEN, CDR2 SYDVKM. Written as DNA, the CDR3 is TGTGCCAGCAGCTTAGGACAGCCTCCCCGGCAGTACTTC. Translated: CASSLGQPPRQYF.

About this clone: The junction departs from germline at one end; a sequencing error may be responsible. The genes are TRBV30 and TRBJ1-3; D possibly corresponds to TRBD1 (5 bases). CDR3 length: 15 amino acids. Germline assignment: CDR1 GTSNPN and CDR2 SVGIG (reference sequence). CDR3 in amino acids: CAWSIGEHSGDTIYF. Written as DNA, the CDR3 is TGTGCCTGGAGTATAGGGGAACACTCTGGAGACACCATATATTTT.

The V gene is TRBV28, the J gene TRBJ1-1; perhaps TRBD1 as D (6 bases). The CDR3 consists of 14 residues. V was cut by 8 bases and J by 5 bases, with 18 bases left in between. Germline CDR1 reads MDHEN; CDR2 reads SYDVKM. The chain's CDR3 is CASDSQGDGTEAFF. CDR3 nucleotides: TGTGCCAGCGATTCACAGGGTGACGGGACTGAAGCTTTCTTT.

The gene calls are TRBV4-2 and TRBJ2-1, with D possibly matching TRBD2 (5 bases). V lost 4 bases and J lost 8, with 18 bases in between. CDR3 length: 15 amino acids. Germline CDR1 is LGHNA and CDR2 is YNFKEQ. The CDR3 protein is CASSLPSTGGDEQFF. DNA for the CDR3: TGTGCCAGCAGCCTCCCATCTACCGGAGGTGATGAGCAGTTCTTC.

V is TRBV7-8 and J is TRBJ2-1; D is ambiguous. The CDR3 contains 11 residues. Trimming removed 2 bases at V and 8 bases at J, with 4 bases between. In germline, CDR1 is SGHVS, CDR2 FQNEAQ. CDR3 residues: CASSLHDEQFF. CDR3 DNA: TGTGCCAGCAGCTTACATGATGAGCAGTTCTTC.

The chain employs TRBV7-2 and TRBJ1-3, with TRBD1 identical over 7 bases. This CDR3 contains 16 residues. Per the germline V gene, CDR1 is SGHTA and CDR2 is FQGNSA. The J segment lost 4 bases and the V segment lost 6 bases, leaving 12 bases of the junction unmatched. The DNA for the CDR3 is TGTGCCAGCAGTCCGATGGGGACAGTCGACGGAAACACCATATATTTT. Residues: CASSPMGTVDGNTIYF.

The rearrangement joins TRBV19 to TRBJ2-7; the D is unclear. V lost 1 base and J lost 2, with 6 bases in between. Germline V gene lookup returns CDR1 LNHDA and CDR2 SQIVND (reference sequence). The CDR3 extends over 13 amino acids. The CDR3 DNA follows: TGTGCCAGTAGTATAGCAGAAACCTACGAGCAGTACTTC. It yields the protein CASSIAETYEQYF.

The CDR3: CASSAGNPYGYTF. The CDR3 region has the DNA TGTGCCAGCAGCGCCGGGAACCCCTATGGCTACACCTTC. The rearrangement joins TRBV9 to TRBJ1-2; no clear D gene. The CDR3 spans 13 residues. V shed 3 bases and J shed 4 bases, with 10 bases lying between them. From germline, CDR1 is SGDLS and CDR2 YYNGEE.

This sequence joins TRBV7-2 and TRBJ1-1; D is uncertain. CDR3 length: 15 residues. V was pared by 5 bases and J by 1 base, with 14 bases between. CDR1 and CDR2 from the germline V gene are SGHTA and FQGNSA. The CDR3 loop is CASSLPSIRNTEAFF. CDR3 bases: TGTGCCAGCAGCCTACCCTCAATTAGGAACACTGAAGCTTTCTTT.

The chain couples TRBV5-4 to TRBJ2-5; 8 bases map to TRBD2. The better agreement between TRBJ2-7 and the DNA end casts doubt on the J call. CDR3 length: 13 residues. CDR1 is SGHNT and CDR2 is YYREEE in the germline V gene (reference sequence). This CDR3 is CASSLTSVDEQYF. The DNA for the CDR3 is TGTGCCAGCAGCCTGACTAGCGTAGACGAGCAGTACTTC.

The chain couples TRBV7-9 to TRBJ1-3; D might be TRBD1 (6 bases). This CDR3 has 17 residues. The germline V gene encodes CDR1 SEHNR and CDR2 FQNEAQ (reference sequence). Between the trimmed V and J ends, which lost 0 bases and 0 bases, there was a span of 12 bases. The CDR3, as DNA: TGTGCCAGCAGCTTAGCGCAGGGGAAAAGCTCTGGAAACACCATATATTTT. This sequence encodes CASSLAQGKSSGNTIYF.

The chain couples TRBV4-1 to TRBJ2-7; possible D gene TRBD2, 5 bases. The CDR3 is made up of 15 amino acids. Between the trimmed V and J ends, which lost 0 bases and 4 bases, there was a span of 13 bases. Germline CDR1 and CDR2: MGHRA and YSYEKL. In DNA form, the CDR3 reads TGCGCCAGCAGCCAAGAGCCCTCGGAGCGGTACGAGCAGTACTTC. As protein: CASSQEPSERYEQYF.

The rearrangement links TRBV7-9 to TRBJ2-5, with 14 bases lining up with TRBD2. Trimming removed 2 bases from V and 5 bases from J; junction bases left unmatched: 10. CDR1 is SEHNR, CDR2 FQNEAQ, per germline (reference sequence). This CDR3 is built from 18 residues. This CDR3 reads CASSLTPTSGGAPETQYF. CDR3 nucleotides: TGTGCCAGCAGCTTAACCCCGACTAGCGGGGGGGCCCCCGAGACCCAGTACTTC.

The chain has TRBV27 and TRBJ2-3, with D tentatively TRBD2 (7 bases). This CDR3 has 17 amino acids. V was trimmed by 7 bases and J by 1 base, leaving 21 bases between them. CDR1 is MNHEY, CDR2 SMNVEV, per germline (reference sequence). As DNA, the CDR3 is TGTGCCAGCAAACTAGGGGGGGTGGTGACTCGCACAGATACGCAGTATTTT. Its translation: CASKLGGVVTRTDTQYF.

On this clone itself: In the same sample, other DNA sequences code for this CDR3. The V call is TRBV19, the J call TRBJ2-3, with 12 bases fitting TRBD2. The CDR3 spans 14 residues. Trimming at V came to 6 bases and at J to 3 bases, leaving 1 base not matched to a gene. Germline CDR1 is LNHDA and CDR2 is SQIVND (reference sequence). The CDR3 loop reads CASSGLAGTDTQYF. CDR3 sequence (DNA): TGTGCCAGTAGCGGACTAGCGGGGACAGATACGCAGTATTTT.